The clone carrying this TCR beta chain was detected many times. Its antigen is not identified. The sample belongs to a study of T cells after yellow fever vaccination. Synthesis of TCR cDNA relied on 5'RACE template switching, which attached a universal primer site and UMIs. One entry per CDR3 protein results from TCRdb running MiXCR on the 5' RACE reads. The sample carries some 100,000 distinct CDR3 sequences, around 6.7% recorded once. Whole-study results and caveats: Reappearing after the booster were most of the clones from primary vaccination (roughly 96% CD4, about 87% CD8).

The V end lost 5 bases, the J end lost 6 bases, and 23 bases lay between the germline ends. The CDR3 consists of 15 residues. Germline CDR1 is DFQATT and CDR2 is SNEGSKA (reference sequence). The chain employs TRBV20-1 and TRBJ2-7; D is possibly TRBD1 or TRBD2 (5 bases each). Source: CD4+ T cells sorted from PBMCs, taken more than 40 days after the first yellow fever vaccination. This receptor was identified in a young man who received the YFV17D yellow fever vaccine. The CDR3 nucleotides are TGCAGTGCTCGAAGCCCGTTGGGGGTCTGGGGCGAGCAGTACGTC. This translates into CSARSPLGVWGEQYV.